Shown below are 22 T cell receptor beta chains from a single sample sequenced in a study of blood T cell repertoires in COVID-19. Sequencing was performed with immunoSEQ multiplex PCR; in TCRdb, only in-frame clones are kept and a portion is missing. Of hundreds of thousands of clones in the sample, 70% to 90% were seen once. The sample consisted of PBMCs or T cells enriched from blood (not recorded which). These receptors all stem from a man aged 40-55 years who had recovered from COVID-19.

The sample holds one count of this clone. The chain links TRBV19 to TRBJ2-1; D might be TRBD2 (6 bases). Deletions cut 5 bases from V and 0 bases from J, with 20 bases between. This CDR3 is 18 amino acids long. CDR1 LNHDA and CDR2 SQIVND come from the germline V gene (reference sequence). CDR3 in DNA: TGTGCCAGTAGTCGCGGGGTAGGGATATCAAACTCCTACAATGAGCAGTTCTTC. Translating gives CASSRGVGISNSYNEQFF.

This clone came up once. This CDR3 reads CASSFTGELFF. The CDR3 DNA reads as TGTGCCAGCTCCTTCACCGGGGAGCTGTTTTTT. The J gene is TRBJ2-2, the V gene TRBV25-1; D is unresolved. The V gene's germline CDR1 is MGHDK and CDR2 SYGVNS. Trimming cost V 8 bases and J 4 bases, with 5 bases left between them. The CDR3 length is 11 residues. Variable domain in full (rest from reference TRBV25-1 and TRBJ2-2): EADIYQTPRYLVIGTGKKITLECSQTMGHDKMYWYQQDPGMELHLIHYSYGVNSTEKGDLSSESTVSRIRTEHFPLTLESARPSHTSQYLCASSFTGELFFGEGSRLTVL.

The rearrangement joins TRBV7-8 to TRBJ2-3; no firm D call. V was trimmed by 5 bases and J by 5 bases, leaving 8 bases between them. Germline V gene sequence: CDR1 SGHVS, CDR2 FQNEAQ. The CDR3 runs 12 residues. The CDR3 DNA reads TGTGCCAGCAGCCCTCAGATAGATACGCAGTATTTT. This translates into CASSPQIDTQYF. Full variable domain (outside the CDR3, taken from reference TRBV7-8 and TRBJ2-3): GAGVSQSPRYKVAKRGQDVALRCDPISGHVSLFWYQQALGQGPEFLTYFQNEAQLDKSGLPSDRFFAERPEGSVSTLKIQRTQQEDSAVYLCASSPQIDTQYFGPGTRLTVL.

The sample holds one count of this clone. Other nucleotide sequences from this sample produce the same CDR3. The J gene is TRBJ1-1, the V gene TRBV18; D call uncertain. Deletions cut 6 bases from V and 2 bases from J, with 10 bases between. CDR3 length: 13 residues. From germline, CDR1 is KGHSH and CDR2 LQKENI. CDR3 coding DNA: TGTGCCAGCTCCCTAACAGCTAACACTGAAGCTTTCTTT. Translation gives CASSLTANTEAFF.

J is TRBJ2-7 and V is TRBV25-1, with a tentative D call TRBD2 (6 bases). CDR1 is MGHDK, CDR2 SYGVNS, per germline. With 3 bases removed from V and 2 bases from J, the gap between germline ends came to 23 bases. The CDR3 consists of 18 residues. CDR3 nucleotides: TGTGCCAGCAGTGAGGGGGACCAAGAGGACTATCCCCCCTACGAGCAGTACTTC. Translated: CASSEGDQEDYPPYEQYF.

The rearrangement joins TRBV4-2 to TRBJ1-2; 10 bases are a match to TRBD1. Germline lookup yields CDR1 LGHNA and CDR2 YNFKEQ. V shed 1 base, J shed 7 bases, and the junction held 15 bases outside the gene matches. The CDR3 is 18 residues long. CDR3 coding DNA: TGTGCCAGCAGCCAAGTCCAAGCCGGGACAGGGGAAGCGGGTGGCTACACCTTC. The encoded protein is CASSQVQAGTGEAGGYTF.

CDR3 DNA sequence: TGTGCCAGCAGACCCGGGACAGGGGGTAACTATGGCTACACCTTC. This translates into CASRPGTGGNYGYTF. The chain recombines TRBV6-5 with TRBJ1-2; 11 bases agree with TRBD1. CDR1 and CDR2 (germline): MNHEY, SVGAGI. The V gene end was trimmed by 6 bases and the J gene end by 1 base; junction bases not matched to a gene: 4. The CDR3 sequence is 15 residues long.

This sequence joins TRBV29-1 and TRBJ2-5; no firm D call. This CDR3 contains 13 residues. The germline gives CDR1 SQVTM, CDR2 ANQGSEA. Trimming took 2 bases from V and 5 from J, leaving 12 bases between them. CDR3 sequence: CSVETVPLETQYF. The CDR3 bases are TGCAGCGTTGAAACTGTCCCCTTGGAGACCCAGTACTTC.

This chain links TRBV5-6 with TRBJ1-5; TRBD1 matches at 7 bases. Germline V gene sequence: CDR1 SGHDT, CDR2 YYEEEE. V trimming: 2 bases; J trimming: 7 bases; junction bases outside the gene matches: 12. The CDR3 runs to 16 residues. The CDR3 loop is CASSFRQGVATQPQHF. As DNA, the CDR3 is TGTGCCAGCAGCTTTAGGCAGGGGGTGGCTACGCAGCCCCAGCATTTT.

The V call is TRBV11-3, the J call TRBJ2-1, with 8 positions matching TRBD1. This CDR3 has 14 residues. The germline V gene has CDR1 SGHNT and CDR2 YENEEA. Trimming cost V 6 bases and J 4 bases; bases outside gene matches: 5. The CDR3 DNA is TGTGCCAGCAGTCCGGGACAGGCGTACAATGAGCAGTTCTTC. It encodes CASSPGQAYNEQFF.

The V gene is TRBV13, the J gene TRBJ1-2, with 7 bases aligning to TRBD1. CDR3 size: 15 residues. The germline V gene encodes CDR1 PRHDT and CDR2 FYEKMQ (reference sequence). Losses at the gene ends were 5 bases for V and 0 bases for J; bases not matched to a gene: 6. CDR3 sequence (DNA): TGTGCCAGCAGCCCTAGGACAGGTTCTAACTATGGCTACACCTTC. Translation: CASSPRTGSNYGYTF.

In this sample, this clone turned up a few times. This rearrangement joins TRBV19 to TRBJ2-2; tentative D call: TRBD1 (6 bases). The V end lost 4 bases, the J end lost 1 base, and 10 bases lay between the germline ends. The CDR3 totals 15 residues. Looked up from germline, CDR1 is LNHDA and CDR2 is SQIVND (reference sequence). The CDR3 protein is CASSTQGMNTGELFF. CDR3 DNA: TGTGCCAGTAGTACACAGGGTATGAACACCGGGGAGCTGTTTTTT.

The chain employs TRBV5-6 and TRBJ1-3, with TRBD1 matching 9 bases. The J segment lost 0 bases and the V segment lost 3 bases, leaving 1 base of the junction unmatched. Germline CDR1 is SGHDT and CDR2 is YYEEEE. There are 15 residues in the CDR3. The DNA of the CDR3 is TGTGCCAGCAGCTGGGGACAGGGCTCTGGAAACACCATATATTTT. Translated: CASSWGQGSGNTIYF.

This chain connects TRBV19 to TRBJ1-2, with a possible D match to TRBD1 (6 bases). Germline assignment: CDR1 LNHDA and CDR2 SQIVND (reference sequence). The CDR3 extends over 13 amino acids. V was cut by 5 bases and J by 6 bases, with 13 bases left in between. In nucleotides, the CDR3 is TGTGCCAGTAGTTTAAGACAGGCGGATGGCTACACCTTC. Its protein is CASSLRQADGYTF.

V gene TRBV5-5 combines with J gene TRBJ1-6; 7 bases line up with TRBD1. In germline, CDR1 is SGHKS, CDR2 YYEKEE (reference sequence). CDR3 length: 13 residues. V lost 5 bases and J lost 8; bases outside the gene matches: 4. DNA for the CDR3: TGTGCCAGCAGTCGTACAGGGGATTCACCCCTCCACTTT. This sequence encodes CASSRTGDSPLHF.

The chain has TRBV5-1 and TRBJ2-3; possibly TRBD2 for D (5 bases). V was cut by 2 bases and J by 4 bases, with 11 bases left in between. The CDR3 has 14 residues. Germline CDR1 is SGHRS and CDR2 is YFSETQ. CDR3 DNA sequence: TGCGCCAGCAGCTTAGGCGGGTCTCCAGATACGCAGTATTTT. This sequence encodes CASSLGGSPDTQYF.

V is TRBV28 and J is TRBJ1-2; TRBD1 is a possible D gene (5 bases). The V and J ends lost 3 bases and 2 bases respectively, with 28 bases between them. In germline, CDR1 is MDHEN, CDR2 SYDVKM. This CDR3 is built from 20 residues. CDR3 sequence: CASSLGEGQVLLRGNYGYTF. DNA of the CDR3: TGTGCCAGCAGTTTGGGGGAGGGGCAGGTTCTCTTGAGGGGCAACTATGGCTACACCTTC.

This chain uses TRBV5-4 with TRBJ1-1, with TRBD1 as a possible D gene (5 bases). The V end was cut by 3 bases, the J end by 4 bases, with 10 bases between. The CDR3 spans 13 residues. CDR1 is SGHNT and CDR2 is YYREEE in the germline V gene (reference sequence). The CDR3 is CASSSQGSTEAFF. Written as DNA, the CDR3 is TGTGCCAGCAGCTCCCAGGGTTCCACTGAAGCTTTCTTT.

V gene TRBV7-2 combines with J gene TRBJ1-3, with D hard to call. Germline lookup yields CDR1 SGHTA and CDR2 FQGNSA. CDR3 size: 16 residues. The V gene lost 0 bases and the J gene lost 0 bases, with 9 bases spanning the gap. The CDR3 nucleotides are TGTGCCAGCAGCTTAGCCATACCGAGCTCTGGAAACACCATATATTTT. Translated: CASSLAIPSSGNTIYF. The variable domain in full, completed from reference TRBV7-2 and TRBJ1-3, reads GAGVSQSPSNKVTEKGKDVELRCDPISGHTALYWYRQSLGQGLEFLIYFQGNSAPDKSGLPSDRFSAERTGGSVSTLTIQRTQQEDSAVYLCASSLAIPSSGNTIYFGEGSWLTVV.

CDR3 nucleotide sequence: TGTGCCAGCAGCCTTGGGGGGACAGACAATGAGCAGTTCTTC. Amino acid sequence: CASSLGGTDNEQFF. The chain employs TRBV7-9 and TRBJ2-1; D may be TRBD1 (7 bases). The germline gives CDR1 SEHNR, CDR2 FQNEAQ (reference sequence). This CDR3 is built from 14 residues. The germline V and J ends were trimmed by 5 bases and 5 bases, with 13 bases remaining between them.

This chain joins TRBV7-6 and TRBJ2-3, with 7 bases matching TRBD2. Germline values: CDR1 SGHVS, CDR2 FNYEAQ. V lost 2 bases and J lost 2; bases outside the gene matches: 7. The CDR3 runs 16 residues. The CDR3 coding sequence is TGTGCCAGCAGCTTACTGGGTGCGGGAGTCACAGATACGCAGTATTTT. Its protein is CASSLLGAGVTDTQYF.

This clone was seen only a few times. Other DNA sequences of this sample code for an identical CDR3. The rearrangement links TRBV5-6 to TRBJ1-1; TRBD1 matches 8 bases. The V segment lost 0 bases and the J segment 1 base; nucleotides outside the gene matches: 2. Germline loops: CDR1 SGHDT, CDR2 YYEEEE. The CDR3 has 15 residues. CDR3 coding DNA: TGTGCCAGCAGCTTGGCGGGGACAGGGAACACTGAAGCTTTCTTT. Amino acids: CASSLAGTGNTEAFF.